A selection of T cell receptor beta chains follows, all from one sample in a study of radiation and T cells in renal cell carcinoma. TCRdb's table, derived via immunoSEQ multiplex PCR, lists solely in-frame clones and lacks some. Among some 150,000 clones listed, less than 85% were seen once. This specimen consisted of blood, obtained from a patient whose treatment included radiotherapy and nephrectomy. These receptors were obtained from a woman between 50 and 59 years old with renal cell carcinoma. Each CDR3 is given with its conserved first and last residue. For some rows the clone size is stated as once, few or many, or as a class when expanded; others skip it.

v_gene	j_gene	abundance	CDR3aa
TRBV19	TRBJ1-1	-	CASGLGAFF
TRBV28	TRBJ2-1	few	CASSDSGSSYNEQFF
TRBV5-5	TRBJ2-2	-	CASSLGQGANTGELFF
TRBV19	TRBJ2-7	-	CASSILQGAYEQYF
TRBV5-4	TRBJ1-2	many	CASSAQGRINYGYTF
TRBV4-3	TRBJ1-6	once	CASSVRGNNSPLHF
TRBV7-6	TRBJ2-1	-	CASSSRGTSGNNEQFF
TRBV2	TRBJ1-4	once	CASSDSRYNEKLFF
TRBV5-1	TRBJ1-4	-	CASSLYRDEKLFF
TRBV6-5	TRBJ2-4	-	CASGSRGAKNIQYF
TRBV27	TRBJ1-4	-	CASSPEYGDEKLFF
TRBV5-6	TRBJ1-5	-	CASSSGTRNNQPQHF
TRBV27	TRBJ1-2	-	CASSLTYRDYGYTF
TRBV18	TRBJ2-3	-	CASSRTTDTQYF
TRBV2	TRBJ2-2	-	CASSGSAKAGGELFF
TRBV1	TRBJ1-2	-	CTSSQGPPGQPNYGYTF
TRBV29-1	TRBJ1-2	-	CSVETGGLNYGYTF
TRBV5-1	TRBJ1-2	-	CASSLVPGGYGYTF
TRBV30	TRBJ2-7	-	CAWSRKGAFDEQYF
TRBV4-3	TRBJ2-7	-	CASSQDRGGWSEQYF
TRBV2	TRBJ2-3	once	CASSDREPTDTQYF
TRBV28	TRBJ2-7	-	CASMIDSYEQYF
TRBV5-1	TRBJ2-7	-	CASSLRYGSGEQYF
TRBV6-5	TRBJ1-2	few	CASRWTGSQGYTF
TRBV5-1	TRBJ1-1	-	CASSLSGGIDTEAFF
TRBV29-1	TRBJ2-7	-	CSVEPTGGLRAEQYF
TRBV9	TRBJ1-1	-	CASSAGTGITEAFF
TRBV25-1	TRBJ2-5	-	CASSEYAVPQETQYF
TRBV7-2	TRBJ1-1	-	CASSLLRGGGKSEAFF